A single sample gave rise to the 17 T cell receptor beta chains below, sequenced in a study of OX40 agonist ivuxolimab in advanced cancers. Produced via immunoSEQ multiplex PCR; TCRdb's table is partial and in-frame only. The table has approximately 69,000 clones, 90% seen once; the top ten hold more than 9%. The source material was CD4+ or CD8+ T cells sorted from blood, sampled in a trial of the OX40 agonist ivuxolimab. The receptor source for this set is an adult with an advanced solid tumor such as melanoma, head and neck, liver or kidney cancer.

This clone was recorded once. The genes are TRBV7-2 and TRBJ2-5; D not resolved. Germline V CDR1 and CDR2: SGHTA, FQGNSA. The CDR3 contains 14 residues. The V end lost 2 bases, the J end lost 5 bases, and 12 bases lay between the germline ends. The DNA of the CDR3 is TGTGCCAGCAGCTTACTCTTAATTTCTGAGACCCAGTACTTC. As protein: CASSLLLISETQYF.

This clone has a single count. The V and J genes are TRBV5-1 and TRBJ2-1, with 8 bases aligning to TRBD2. The germline V gene encodes CDR1 SGHRS and CDR2 YFSETQ. There are 15 residues in the CDR3. J was trimmed by 5 bases and V by 0 bases; bases with no gene match: 4. CDR3 loop: CASSLVGLADNEQFF. The CDR3 DNA is TGCGCCAGCAGCTTGGTTGGACTAGCAGACAATGAGCAGTTCTTC. The full variable domain, in which reference TRBV5-1 and TRBJ2-1 provide the parts outside the CDR3, is KAGVTQTPRYLIKTRGQQVTLSCSPISGHRSVSWYQQTPGQGLQFLFEYFSETQRNKGNFPGRFSGRQFSNSRSEMNVSTLELGDSALYLCASSLVGLADNEQFFGPGTRLTVL.

The rearrangement links TRBV6-5 to TRBJ2-7, with D perhaps matching TRBD1 (6 bases). With 6 bases removed from V and 5 bases from J, the gap between germline ends came to 17 bases. Germline CDR1 is MNHEY and CDR2 is SVGAGI. The CDR3 length is 14 residues. CDR3 coding DNA: TGTGCCAGCAGACGTCGCCGGGACACCCACGAGCAGTACTTC. Translating it yields CASRRRRDTHEQYF.

This rearrangement joins TRBV30 to TRBJ2-1; possibly TRBD1 for D (6 bases). CDR3 size: 13 residues. In germline, CDR1 is GTSNPN, CDR2 SVGIG (reference sequence). V was cut by 5 bases and J by 5 bases, with 13 bases left in between. The CDR3 reads CAWALGAHNEQFF. The DNA for the CDR3 is TGTGCCTGGGCCTTGGGGGCCCACAATGAGCAGTTCTTC.

The chain recombines TRBV6-6 with TRBJ2-3; TRBD2 matches 8 bases. The CDR3 extends over 15 amino acids. Losses at the gene ends were 7 bases for V and 1 base for J; bases not matched to a gene: 7. The germline CDR1 and CDR2 sequences are MNHNY and SVGAGI (reference sequence). CDR3 coding DNA: TGTGCCAGCACCATACTAGCGGAGCGCACAGATACGCAGTATTTT. Its translation: CASTILAERTDTQYF.

The chain carries TRBV18 and TRBJ1-1; no firm D call. The CDR3 loop spans 13 amino acids. Germline-derived CDR1 and CDR2 are KGHSH and LQKENI. V dropped 5 bases and J dropped 5 bases, with 12 bases sitting between them. The chain's CDR3 is CASSSDLGTEAFF. The DNA for the CDR3 is TGTGCCAGCTCATCTGACCTGGGGACTGAAGCTTTCTTT. Drawing the rest from reference TRBV18 and TRBJ1-1, the complete variable domain is NAGVMQNPRHLVRRRGQEARLRCSPMKGHSHVYWYRQLPEEGLKFMVYLQKENIIDESGMPKERFSAEFPKEGPSILRIQQVVRGDSAAYFCASSSDLGTEAFFGQGTRLTVV.

This clone came up once. The rearrangement uses TRBV28 and TRBJ2-5; 8 nucleotides agree with TRBD2. Trimming removed 5 bases from V and 13 bases from J; junction bases left unmatched: 12. CDR1 and CDR2 from the germline V gene are MDHEN and SYDVKM. The CDR3 contains 13 residues. This chain's CDR3 is CASSAAGVALRYF. In DNA, the CDR3 is TGTGCCAGCAGTGCAGCGGGAGTGGCGCTTCGGTACTTC.

This chain links TRBV28 with TRBJ2-6; tentatively, D is TRBD1 (5 bases). The germline CDR1 and CDR2 sequences are MDHEN and SYDVKM. Trimming cost V 7 bases and J 4 bases, with 14 bases left between them. The CDR3 is 15 residues long. The CDR3 here is CASTTPPGGANVLTF. The CDR3, as DNA: TGTGCCAGCACCACCCCCCCAGGGGGGGCCAACGTCCTGACTTTC.

The sample holds one count of this clone. This rearrangement joins TRBV5-1 to TRBJ2-2; a possible D gene is TRBD1 (6 bases). Germline CDR1 is SGHRS and CDR2 is YFSETQ. Trimming stripped 3 bases from V and 1 base from J, with 10 bases between. CDR3 length equals 15 residues. The CDR3 DNA reads as TGCGCCAGCAGCTGGGGACACCAGAACACCGGGGAGCTGTTTTTT. It yields the protein CASSWGHQNTGELFF.

V gene TRBV6-5 combines with J gene TRBJ1-1; unclear D gene. The V and J ends lost 6 bases and 9 bases respectively, with 14 bases between them. The CDR3 length is 12 residues. Germline V gene sequence: CDR1 MNHEY, CDR2 SVGAGI. The CDR3: CASRTGPSKAFF. The CDR3 coding sequence is TGTGCCAGCAGAACGGGCCCGAGTAAAGCTTTCTTT.

The chain links TRBV9 to TRBJ2-1; 12 bases align to TRBD2. Germline lookup yields CDR1 SGDLS and CDR2 YYNGEE. The CDR3 consists of 15 residues. V lost 2 bases and J lost 5; bases outside the gene matches: 2. The DNA of the CDR3 is TGTGCCAGCAGCGTCCGGACTAGCGGGAACAATGAGCAGTTCTTC. Its translation is CASSVRTSGNNEQFF.

The chain links TRBV5-5 to TRBJ2-7; D is perhaps TRBD1 (6 bases). Trimming took off 0 bases at V and 1 base at J, with 8 bases between the two ends. The CDR3 spans 14 residues. Germline CDR1 is SGHKS and CDR2 is YYEKEE (reference sequence). The CDR3 DNA sequence: TGTGCCAGCAGCTTGGTAGGGGGTTCCTACGAGCAGTACTTC. Its translation is CASSLVGGSYEQYF.

This chain connects TRBV6-5 to TRBJ1-4; no definite D call. The V and J ends lost 4 bases and 0 bases respectively, with 12 bases between them. From germline, CDR1 is MNHEY and CDR2 SVGAGI. The CDR3 totals 16 residues. CDR3 residues: CASSFQSAATNEKLFF. The CDR3 DNA is TGTGCCAGCAGTTTTCAGAGTGCTGCAACTAATGAAAAACTGTTTTTT.

The rearrangement joins TRBV7-2 to TRBJ2-3, with D perhaps TRBD1 or TRBD2 (5 bases each). Per the germline V gene, CDR1 is SGHTA and CDR2 is FQGNSA. Trimming took 1 base from V and 5 from J, leaving 10 bases between them. The CDR3 sequence is 14 residues long. The CDR3, as DNA: TGTGCCAGCAGCTTAGAGGGGAGAAAAGATACGCAGTATTTT. This encodes CASSLEGRKDTQYF.

This clone has only one observation. The chain links TRBV6-5 to TRBJ1-2; TRBD1 agrees at 10 bases. The CDR3 extends over 16 amino acids. Looked up from germline, CDR1 is MNHEY and CDR2 is SVGAGI. V was pared by 2 bases and J by 8 bases, with 11 bases of the junction left unmatched. DNA of the CDR3: TGTGCCAGCAGTTACACCTCCGGGACAGGGGATCGAGGCTACACCTTC. This gives the protein CASSYTSGTGDRGYTF.

This chain uses TRBV12-5 with TRBJ1-5; D unclear. This CDR3 spans 14 amino acids. The germline V and J ends were trimmed by 0 bases and 2 bases, with 5 bases remaining between them. The germline CDR1 and CDR2 sequences are LGHNT and FRNRAP. CDR3 coding DNA: TGTGCTAGTGGTTTGGTACTGGGCAATCAGCCCCAGCATTTT. Translating it yields CASGLVLGNQPQHF.

The chain combines TRBV7-2 with TRBJ1-3; tentative D call: TRBD1 (5 bases). The CDR3 consists of 17 residues. Germline CDR1 SGHTA, CDR2 FQGNSA. V was shortened by 5 bases and J by 0 bases, with 17 bases between the two germline ends. CDR3 DNA: TGTGCCAGCAGCCACCTCCGTCCGGGGGGCTCTGGAAACACCATATATTTT. Translation gives CASSHLRPGGSGNTIYF.